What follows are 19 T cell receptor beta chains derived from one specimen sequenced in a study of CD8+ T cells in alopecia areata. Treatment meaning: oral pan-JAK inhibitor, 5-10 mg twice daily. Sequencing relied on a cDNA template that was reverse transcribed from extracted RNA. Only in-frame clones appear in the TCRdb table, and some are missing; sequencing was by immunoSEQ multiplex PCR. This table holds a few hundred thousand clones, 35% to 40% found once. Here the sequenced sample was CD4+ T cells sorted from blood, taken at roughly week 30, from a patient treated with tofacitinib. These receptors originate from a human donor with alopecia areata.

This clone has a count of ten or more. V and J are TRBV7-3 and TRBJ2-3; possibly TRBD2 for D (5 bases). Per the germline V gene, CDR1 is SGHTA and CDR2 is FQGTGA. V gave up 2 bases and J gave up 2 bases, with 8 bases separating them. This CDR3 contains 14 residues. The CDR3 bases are TGTGCCAGCAGCTTATCAGCGGTCACAGATACGCAGTATTTT. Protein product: CASSLSAVTDTQYF.

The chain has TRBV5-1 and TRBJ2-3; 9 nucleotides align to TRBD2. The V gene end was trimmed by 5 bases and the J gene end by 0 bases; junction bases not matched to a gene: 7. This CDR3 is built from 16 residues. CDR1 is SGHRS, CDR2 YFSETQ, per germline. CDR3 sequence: CASSHSGRTSTDTQYF. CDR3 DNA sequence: TGCGCCAGCAGTCACAGCGGGAGGACTAGCACAGATACGCAGTATTTT.

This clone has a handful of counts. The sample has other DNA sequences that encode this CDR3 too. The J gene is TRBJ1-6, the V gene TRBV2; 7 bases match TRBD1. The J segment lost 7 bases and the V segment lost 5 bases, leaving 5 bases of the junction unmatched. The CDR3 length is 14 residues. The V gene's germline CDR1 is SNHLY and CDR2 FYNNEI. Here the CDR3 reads CASSSGTVNSPLHF. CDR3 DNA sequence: TGTGCCAGCAGTTCCGGGACAGTAAATTCACCCCTCCACTTT.

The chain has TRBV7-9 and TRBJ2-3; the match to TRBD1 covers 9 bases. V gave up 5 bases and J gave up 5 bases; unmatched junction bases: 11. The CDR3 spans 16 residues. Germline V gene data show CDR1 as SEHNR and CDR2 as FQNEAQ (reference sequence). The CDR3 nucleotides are TGTGCCAGCAGCCCGGATGACAGGGGGTTAATAGATACGCAGTATTTT. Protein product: CASSPDDRGLIDTQYF.

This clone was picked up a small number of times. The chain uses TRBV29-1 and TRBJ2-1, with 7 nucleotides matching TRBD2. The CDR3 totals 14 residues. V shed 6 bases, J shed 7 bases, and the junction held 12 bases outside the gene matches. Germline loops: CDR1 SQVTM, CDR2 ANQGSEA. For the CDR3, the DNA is TGCAGCGTCGTCGGGAGGTTAAGGACAAATGAGCAGTTCTTC. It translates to CSVVGRLRTNEQFF.

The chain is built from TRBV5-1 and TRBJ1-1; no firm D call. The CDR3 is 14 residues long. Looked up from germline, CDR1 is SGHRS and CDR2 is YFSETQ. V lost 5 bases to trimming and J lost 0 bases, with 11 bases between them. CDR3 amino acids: CASRDRLMNTEAFF. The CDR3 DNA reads TGCGCCAGCAGGGACCGGCTAATGAACACTGAAGCTTTCTTT. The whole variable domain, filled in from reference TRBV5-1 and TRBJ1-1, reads KAGVTQTPRYLIKTRGQQVTLSCSPISGHRSVSWYQQTPGQGLQFLFEYFSETQRNKGNFPGRFSGRQFSNSRSEMNVSTLELGDSALYLCASRDRLMNTEAFFGQGTRLTVV.

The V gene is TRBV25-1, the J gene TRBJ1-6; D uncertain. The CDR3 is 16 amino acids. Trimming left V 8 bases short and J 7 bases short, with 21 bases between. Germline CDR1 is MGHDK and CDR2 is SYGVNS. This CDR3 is CASAPAYGFGNSPLHF. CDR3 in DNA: TGTGCCAGCGCACCAGCCTACGGATTTGGGAATTCACCCCTCCACTTT.

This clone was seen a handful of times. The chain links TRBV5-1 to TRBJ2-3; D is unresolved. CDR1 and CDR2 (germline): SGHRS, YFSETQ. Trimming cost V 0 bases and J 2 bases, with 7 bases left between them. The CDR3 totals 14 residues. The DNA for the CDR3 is TGCGCCAGCAGCTTGGATCTGGACACAGATACGCAGTATTTT. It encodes CASSLDLDTDTQYF.

This CDR3 reads CASSKGTSEAEQFF. The DNA of the CDR3 is TGTGCCAGCAGTAAAGGGACTAGCGAGGCTGAGCAGTTCTTC. The V gene is TRBV6-6, the J gene TRBJ2-1; 10 nucleotides agree with TRBD2. There are 14 residues in the CDR3. V gave up 5 bases and J gave up 9 bases; unmatched junction bases: 7. Looked up from germline, CDR1 is MNHNY and CDR2 is SVGAGI (reference sequence).

CDR3: CAWSEGGQPQHF. The CDR3 nucleotides are TGTGCCTGGAGTGAGGGTGGCCAGCCCCAGCATTTT. The V gene is TRBV30, the J gene TRBJ1-5; no reliable D call. CDR1 and CDR2 from the germline V gene are GTSNPN and SVGIG (reference sequence). The V end was cut by 1 base, the J end by 7 bases, with 8 bases between. This CDR3 is built from 12 residues.

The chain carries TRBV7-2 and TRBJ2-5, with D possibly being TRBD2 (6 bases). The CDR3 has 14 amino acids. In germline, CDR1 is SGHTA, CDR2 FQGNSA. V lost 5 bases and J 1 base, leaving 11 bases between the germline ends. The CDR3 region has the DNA TGTGCCAGCAGCCCAGGGACTTTCCAAGAGACCCAGTACTTC. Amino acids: CASSPGTFQETQYF.

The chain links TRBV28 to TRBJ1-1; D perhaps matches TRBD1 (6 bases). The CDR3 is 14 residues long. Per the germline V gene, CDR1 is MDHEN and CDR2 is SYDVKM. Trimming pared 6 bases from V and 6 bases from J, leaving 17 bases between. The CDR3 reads CASRGGGGKAEAFF. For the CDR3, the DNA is TGTGCCAGCAGGGGTGGAGGGGGTAAGGCTGAAGCTTTCTTT.

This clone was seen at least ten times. The CDR3 region is CASREWDSPLHF. Written as DNA, the CDR3 is TGTGCCAGCAGGGAGTGGGATTCACCCCTCCACTTT. The V gene is TRBV7-2, the J gene TRBJ1-6; D gene ambiguous. Trimming shortened V by 6 bases and J by 8 bases, and 8 bases separated the two germline ends. Germline V gene data show CDR1 as SGHTA and CDR2 as FQGNSA. The CDR3 length is 12 residues.

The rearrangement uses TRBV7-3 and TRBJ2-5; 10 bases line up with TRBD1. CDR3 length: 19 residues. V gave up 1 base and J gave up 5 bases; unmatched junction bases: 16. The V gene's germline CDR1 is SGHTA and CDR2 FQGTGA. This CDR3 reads CASSLIGGQGVMMSETQYF. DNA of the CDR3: TGTGCCAGCAGCTTAATCGGTGGACAGGGGGTCATGATGTCGGAGACCCAGTACTTC.

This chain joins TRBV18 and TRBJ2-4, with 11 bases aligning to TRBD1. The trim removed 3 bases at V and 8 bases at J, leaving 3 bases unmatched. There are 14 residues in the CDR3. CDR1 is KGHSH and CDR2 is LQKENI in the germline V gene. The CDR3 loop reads CASSPRDRGDIQYF. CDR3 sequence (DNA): TGTGCCAGCTCACCCCGGGACAGGGGGGACATTCAGTACTTC. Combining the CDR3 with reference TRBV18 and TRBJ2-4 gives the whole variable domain NAGVMQNPRHLVRRRGQEARLRCSPMKGHSHVYWYRQLPEEGLKFMVYLQKENIIDESGMPKERFSAEFPKEGPSILRIQQVVRGDSAAYFCASSPRDRGDIQYFGAGTRLSVL.

In DNA form, the CDR3 reads TGCAGCGGCCGGAGGGGAGGGAGGACTGAAGCTTTCTTT. Translating it yields CSGRRGGRTEAFF. The chain has TRBV29-1 and TRBJ1-1; D perhaps matches TRBD1 (5 bases). V was clipped by 7 bases and J by 5 bases, with 17 bases between them. Per germline, CDR1 SQVTM and CDR2 ANQGSEA. The CDR3 runs 13 residues.

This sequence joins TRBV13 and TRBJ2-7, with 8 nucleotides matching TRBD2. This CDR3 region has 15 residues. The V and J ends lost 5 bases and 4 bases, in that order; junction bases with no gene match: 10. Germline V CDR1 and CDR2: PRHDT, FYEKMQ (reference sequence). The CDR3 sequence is CASSRTGTRRYEQYF. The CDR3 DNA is TGTGCCAGCAGCCGCACCGGGACTAGAAGATACGAGCAGTACTTC. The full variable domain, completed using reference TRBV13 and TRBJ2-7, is AAGVIQSPRHLIKEKRETATLKCYPIPRHDTVYWYQQGPGQDPQFLISFYEKMQSDKGSIPDRFSAQQFSDYHSELNMSSLELGDSALYFCASSRTGTRRYEQYFGPGTRLTVT.

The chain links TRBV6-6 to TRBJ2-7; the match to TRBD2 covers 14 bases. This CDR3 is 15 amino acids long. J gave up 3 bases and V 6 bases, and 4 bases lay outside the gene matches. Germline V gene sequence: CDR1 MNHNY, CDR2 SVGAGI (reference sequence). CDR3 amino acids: CASSSGLAGGYEQYF. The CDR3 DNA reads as TGTGCCAGCAGCTCTGGACTAGCGGGAGGCTACGAGCAGTACTTC.

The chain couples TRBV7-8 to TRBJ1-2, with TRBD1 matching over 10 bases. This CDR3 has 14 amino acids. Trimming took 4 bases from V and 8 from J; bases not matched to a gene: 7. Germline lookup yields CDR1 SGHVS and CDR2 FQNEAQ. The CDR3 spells CASSSGQGSGGYTF. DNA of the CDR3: TGTGCCAGCAGCTCGGGACAGGGGTCGGGAGGCTACACCTTC. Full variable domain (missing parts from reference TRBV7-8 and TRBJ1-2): GAGVSQSPRYKVAKRGQDVALRCDPISGHVSLFWYQQALGQGPEFLTYFQNEAQLDKSGLPSDRFFAERPEGSVSTLKIQRTQQEDSAVYLCASSSGQGSGGYTFGSGTRLTVV.